This T cell receptor (beta chain) was retrieved from a study of blood T cells in healthy people across ages. This CDR3 is 15 amino acids long. Germline V lookup: CDR1 MNHNS, CDR2 SASEGT. On this clonotype: The antigen is unknown.

The study's findings and limits: No conclusive comparison of naive versus antigen-experienced cells was possible with unsorted PBMCs.

Using a J-beta primer mix together with a sample-barcoded 5' primer, a second PCR was run for about 7 to 12 cycles. Each CDR3 protein is one row after TCRdb ran MiXCR on the 5' RACE reads. Counted here are 800,000 or so distinct CDR3 sequences, roughly 25% occurring once; the ten biggest clones make up under 4.5%. The same sample was also studied in work on T cells of mothers and their children. From that report: The TCR beta CDR3 read count exceeded 9.5 million for each mother and was about 2.8 million for each child.

The receptor was isolated from a boy between 10 and 17 years old in good health. The sequenced sample was blood. This rearrangement joins TRBV6-1 to TRBJ2-5, with 14 bases fitting TRBD2. The J call may be in error: the DNA end matches TRBJ2-1 better. Here the CDR3 DNA reads TGTGCCAGCAGAGCGGGACTAGCGGGAGCCAATGAGCAGTTCTTC. This codes for CASRAGLAGANEQFF.